This TCR beta chain came from a study of T cell responses to AZD1222 COVID-19 vaccine. General study findings and limits: Reports indicate that nearly half of spike-specific TCRs are directed at unmutated variant regions. Clonal diversity was possibly underestimated, and white British individuals and females predominated among donors. With dominance at 160-218 and 743-854, vaccine-associated CD4 TCRs spanned spike.

This clone was counted a single time. Its cognate antigen is unknown. V dropped 1 base and J dropped 8 bases, with 11 bases sitting between them. The length of the CDR3 is 14 residues. Per the germline V gene, CDR1 is LNHDA and CDR2 is SQIVND (reference sequence). Some clones are missing from TCRdb's copy, which holds only in-frame ones; the method was immunoSEQ multiplex PCR. This table has roughly 170,000 clones, about nine tenths appearing once. Here the sequenced sample was peripheral blood, taken on day 0 of AZD1222 vaccination. The chain joins TRBV19 to TRBJ1-4, with D hard to call. The sequence was collected from an adult in good health. The CDR3 coding sequence is TGTGCCAGTAGTATAGTTGGAGGTAGCGAAAAACTGTTTTTT. It specifies CASSIVGGSEKLFF.